The rows below give T cell receptor beta chains drawn from one sample of a study of blood T cell repertoires in COVID-19. TCRdb's table, derived via immunoSEQ multiplex PCR, lists solely in-frame clones and lacks some. Of about 55,000 clones listed, about four fifths are singletons. Material for sequencing was peripheral blood. The receptor set was obtained from a human donor in a cohort sampled during active or convalescent COVID-19. Each CDR3 is given with its conserved first and last residue. D genes are given only for firm matches. Part of the rows lack a size; the others show once, few, many or a class for expanded clones.

clone size,D gene,V gene,J gene,CDR3 protein,CDR3 DNA
.,TRBD1,TRBV29-1,TRBJ1-5,CSVDGTGNSNQPQHF,TGCAGCGTTGATGGGACAGGCAATAGCAATCAGCCCCAGCATTTT
.,TRBD1,TRBV7-2,TRBJ2-3,CASSSPDRDPDTQYF,TGTGCCAGCAGCTCCCCAGACAGGGACCCAGATACGCAGTATTTT
.,TRBD1,TRBV2,TRBJ1-4,CASGAGTGGGSREKLFF,TGTGCCAGCGGGGCGGGAACAGGGGGCGGTTCAAGAGAAAAACTGTTTTTT
once,.,TRBV3-1/TRBV3-2,TRBJ1-1,CASSQDRQAEAFF,TGTGCCAGCAGCCAAGATCGGCAGGCTGAAGCTTTCTTT
.,TRBD1,TRBV10-3,TRBJ1-5,CAAQDRDQPQHF,TGTGCCGCCCAGGACAGGGATCAGCCCCAGCATTTT
.,.,TRBV11-3,TRBJ1-4,CASSSIPTRINEKLFF,TGTGCCAGCAGCTCAATACCGACACGCATTAATGAAAAACTGTTTTTT
.,TRBD1,TRBV19,TRBJ1-5,CASSSWGQLNNQPQHF,TGTGCCAGTAGCTCTTGGGGACAGCTTAACAATCAGCCCCAGCATTTT
few,TRBD2,TRBV7-9,TRBJ2-5,CAGSPLAGGMETQYF,TGTGCCGGCTCGCCCTTAGCGGGGGGTATGGAGACCCAGTACTTC
.,.,TRBV2,TRBJ1-3,CASSVEQGNTIYF,TGTGCCAGCAGTGTAGAACAGGGAAACACCATATATTTT
.,TRBD1,TRBV6-6,TRBJ1-5,CAYGTGSSNQPQHF,TGTGCCTACGGGACAGGGAGTAGCAATCAGCCCCAGCATTTT
.,.,TRBV7-8,TRBJ2-3,CASSLVETTDTQYF,TGTGCCAGCAGCTTAGTAGAAACGACAGATACGCAGTATTTT
.,.,TRBV30,TRBJ2-3,CAWSVQGHTDTQYF,TGTGCCTGGAGTGTCCAGGGCCACACAGATACGCAGTATTTT
.,TRBD1,TRBV11-2,TRBJ1-1,CASSLDRGRDTEAFF,TGTGCCAGCAGCTTGGACAGGGGAAGAGACACTGAAGCTTTCTTT
medium-sized,TRBD1,TRBV6-5,TRBJ2-7,CASGPGTGIYEQYF,TGTGCCAGCGGACCCGGGACAGGGATCTACGAGCAGTACTTC
.,TRBD2,TRBV7-2,TRBJ2-7,CASSLAVAGDTYEQYF,TGTGCCAGCAGCTTAGCCGTAGCGGGGGACACCTACGAGCAGTACTTC
.,.,TRBV27,TRBJ1-2,CASLSTSGPTNYGYTF,TGTGCCAGTCTATCCACCTCAGGGCCAACTAACTATGGCTACACCTTC
.,TRBD1,TRBV24-1,TRBJ1-5,CATSARGQGIQPQHF,TGTGCCACCAGTGCCCGGGGACAGGGAATTCAGCCCCAGCATTTT
.,TRBD1,TRBV6-5,TRBJ2-7,CASREGTGGRYEQYF,TGTGCCAGCAGGGAGGGGACAGGGGGTAGATACGAGCAGTACTTC
.,TRBD1,TRBV7-9,TRBJ1-1,CASSPSHRGTEAFF,TGTGCCAGCAGCCCATCCCACAGGGGGACTGAAGCTTTCTTT
.,.,TRBV7-6,TRBJ2-2,CASSERDFPNTGELFF,TGTGCCAGCAGCGAACGGGACTTCCCGAACACCGGGGAGCTGTTTTTT
.,.,TRBV18,TRBJ2-5,CASSPRQETQYF,TGTGCCAGCTCACCGCGGCAGGAGACCCAGTACTTC
.,TRBD2,TRBV20-1,TRBJ2-1,CSASYTSGGARNEQFF,TGCAGTGCTAGTTACACTAGCGGGGGGGCCCGGAATGAGCAGTTCTTC
once,.,TRBV18,TRBJ1-1,CASSPPQGQTEAFF,TGTGCCAGCTCACCACCTCAGGGGCAAACTGAAGCTTTCTTT
.,.,TRBV3-1/TRBV3-2,TRBJ2-1,CASSQDYSSYNEQFF,TGTGCCAGCAGCCAAGATTACAGCTCCTACAATGAGCAGTTCTTC
.,TRBD1,TRBV28,TRBJ1-1,CASSPPTGTAEAFF,TGTGCCAGCAGTCCTCCGACAGGGACGGCTGAAGCTTTCTTT
.,TRBD1,TRBV7-9,TRBJ1-2,CASSRTGPPGDGYTF,TGTGCCAGCAGCCGGACAGGACCCCCTGGGGATGGCTACACCTTC
.,.,TRBV3-1/TRBV3-2,TRBJ1-2,CASSQATPNYGYTF,TGTGCCAGCAGCCAAGCCACACCTAACTATGGCTACACCTTC
.,.,TRBV5-4,TRBJ1-2,CASSKGREENGYTF,TGTGCCAGCAGCAAGGGACGGGAGGAGAATGGCTACACCTTC
.,TRBD1,TRBV5-4,TRBJ2-7,CASSLRDRVPEQYF,TGTGCCAGCAGCTTGAGGGACAGGGTGCCGGAGCAGTACTTC
.,.,TRBV19,TRBJ2-3,CASHPQGRPDTQYF,TGTGCCAGCCACCCTCAGGGGCGCCCAGATACGCAGTATTTT
.,TRBD1,TRBV19,TRBJ1-5,CASSSPWGQGSNRGNQPQHF,TGTGCCAGTAGTTCACCCTGGGGACAGGGGAGCAATAGGGGCAATCAGCCCCAGCATTTT
.,.,TRBV5-4,TRBJ1-2,CASSLAGAGYGYTF,TGTGCCAGCAGCTTGGCTGGGGCTGGCTATGGCTACACCTTC
.,.,TRBV19,TRBJ2-5,CASSNGGRETQYF,TGTGCCAGTAGTAACGGGGGTAGAGAGACCCAGTACTTC
.,.,TRBV28,TRBJ1-5,CASSLGGNGNQPQHF,TGTGCCAGCAGCCTGGGGGGTAATGGCAATCAGCCCCAGCATTTT
.,.,TRBV5-8,TRBJ1-1,CASRTGGQAFF,TGTGCCAGCAGGACTGGCGGCCAAGCTTTCTTT
.,.,TRBV2,TRBJ2-7,CASRLYEQYF,TGTGCCAGCAGATTATACGAGCAGTACTTC
.,TRBD2,TRBV4-1,TRBJ2-1,CASSQTPLAGGRSEQFF,TGCGCCAGCAGCCAAACACCATTAGCGGGGGGGCGGAGTGAGCAGTTCTTC
.,TRBD1,TRBV24-1,TRBJ2-5,CATSAGLGQGGETQYF,TGTGCCACCAGTGCTGGTTTGGGACAGGGAGGGGAGACCCAGTACTTC
.,TRBD2,TRBV19,TRBJ2-3,CASSIERSGGAGTQYF,TGTGCCAGTAGTATAGAAAGAAGCGGGGGGGCCGGTACGCAGTATTTT
.,TRBD2,TRBV7-2,TRBJ2-2,CASSFSGETGELFF,TGTGCCAGCAGCTTCAGCGGGGAGACCGGGGAGCTGTTTTTT
.,.,TRBV7-6,TRBJ1-4,CASSLVAGLDEKLFF,TGTGCCAGCAGCTTAGTCGCAGGGTTGGATGAAAAACTGTTTTTT
.,TRBD1,TRBV5-6,TRBJ1-2,CASSWGQGDSGYTF,TGTGCCAGCAGCTGGGGACAGGGAGACTCTGGCTACACCTTC
.,.,TRBV10-3,TRBJ2-1,CAISESRPTTNEQFF,TGTGCCATCAGTGAGTCGAGGCCTACCACCAATGAGCAGTTCTTC
.,.,TRBV21-1,TRBJ1-1,CASSKDKNTEAFF,TGTGCCAGCAGCAAAGACAAGAACACTGAAGCTTTCTTT
few,TRBD1,TRBV9,TRBJ1-2,CASSVGQGRTYGYTF,TGTGCCAGCAGCGTGGGACAGGGTAGAACCTATGGCTACACCTTC
.,.,TRBV7-9,TRBJ2-3,CASSGEDTQYF,TGTGCCAGCAGCGGGGAGGATACGCAGTATTTT
few,.,TRBV19,TRBJ1-5,CASSPYHLKPRGNQPQHF,TGTGCCAGTAGTCCTTACCACCTTAAGCCCCGGGGCAATCAGCCCCAGCATTTT
.,.,TRBV14,TRBJ2-2,CASSDTGTWELFF,TGTGCCAGCAGCGACACAGGTACCTGGGAGCTGTTTTTT